These 2 T cell receptor beta chains share one sample of origin, sequenced in a study of cytomegalovirus exposure and HLA in healthy donors. 60 Vbeta and 13 Jbeta primers were used in PCR. Sequencing used immunoSEQ multiplex PCR; TCRdb keeps in-frame clones, though not all of them. The sample carries some 200,000 clones, 80% recorded once. The sequenced sample consisted of PBMCs. The source of these receptors is a boy between 10 and 17 years old in good health and CMV-seronegative.

This chain links TRBV5-1 with TRBJ2-5, with D possibly TRBD1 on 6 matching bases. Germline assignment: CDR1 SGHRS and CDR2 YFSETQ. This CDR3 has 14 amino acids. V lost 6 bases and J 2 bases, leaving 14 bases between the germline ends. DNA of the CDR3: TGCGCCAGCAACTTATTACAGGGTCAAGAGACCCAGTACTTC. As protein: CASNLLQGQETQYF.

In its sample, this clone was seen a few times. The chain recombines TRBV4-2 with TRBJ1-4, with TRBD1 identical over 9 bases. The CDR3 runs 15 residues. Germline V gene lookup returns CDR1 LGHNA and CDR2 YNFKEQ. Trimming cost V 1 base and J 7 bases; bases outside gene matches: 4. CDR3 amino acids: CASSQAVGQGEKLFF. In DNA, the CDR3 is TGTGCCAGCAGCCAAGCGGTGGGACAGGGTGAAAAACTGTTTTTT.